The rows below give T cell receptor beta chains drawn from one sample of a study of T cell responses to AZD1222 COVID-19 vaccine. TCRdb keeps only in-frame clones here, not all; method: immunoSEQ multiplex PCR. The sample lists under 150,000 clones; 90% to 95% were seen once. The sample was peripheral blood, taken on day 0 of AZD1222 vaccination. These receptors came from an adult in good health. The CDR3 runs from the conserved cysteine through the conserved F or W. D genes are given only for firm matches. Part of the rows lack a size; the others show once, few, many or a class for expanded clones.

j_gene: TRBJ2-7
abundance: .
v_gene: TRBV6-4
d_gene: TRBD1
CDR3nt: TGTGCCAGCAGGGACAGGGGGTACGAGCAGTACTTC
CDR3aa: CASRDRGYEQYF

j_gene: TRBJ2-1
abundance: .
v_gene: TRBV5-1
d_gene: .
CDR3nt: TGCGCCAGCAGCTCGGACCTTATCCAGTTCTTC
CDR3aa: CASSSDLIQFF

j_gene: TRBJ1-2
abundance: .
v_gene: TRBV3-1/TRBV3-2
d_gene: TRBD1
CDR3nt: TGTGCCACCCGAAGGTCGACAGGGAACTATGGCTACACCTTC
CDR3aa: CATRRSTGNYGYTF

j_gene: TRBJ1-4
abundance: .
v_gene: TRBV3-1/TRBV3-2
d_gene: TRBD1
CDR3nt: TGTGCCAGCAGCCAGGCGGGACAGGGATTGTTTTTT
CDR3aa: CASSQAGQGLFF

j_gene: TRBJ2-7
abundance: .
v_gene: TRBV4-3
d_gene: .
CDR3nt: TGCGCCAGCAGCCAAGCAAGCGGATACTCCTACGAGCAGTACTTC
CDR3aa: CASSQASGYSYEQYF

j_gene: TRBJ2-1
abundance: .
v_gene: TRBV11-2
d_gene: TRBD1
CDR3nt: TGTGCCAGCAGCTTAGGACAGGGCTCCTACAATGAGCAGTTCTTC
CDR3aa: CASSLGQGSYNEQFF

j_gene: TRBJ2-5
abundance: .
v_gene: TRBV12-3/TRBV12-4
d_gene: .
CDR3nt: TGTGCCAGCAGTTTAACCAGAATAGAGACCCAGTACTTC
CDR3aa: CASSLTRIETQYF

j_gene: TRBJ1-1
abundance: .
v_gene: TRBV6-4
d_gene: .
CDR3nt: TGTGCCAGCAGGCAAAATATCGAAGCGAGCACTGAAGCTTTCTTT
CDR3aa: CASRQNIEASTEAFF

j_gene: TRBJ2-2
abundance: .
v_gene: TRBV6-2/TRBV6-3
d_gene: .
CDR3nt: TGTGCCAGCAGTTACTCGACACAGAACACCGGGGAGCTGTTTTTT
CDR3aa: CASSYSTQNTGELFF

j_gene: TRBJ2-5
abundance: .
v_gene: TRBV19
d_gene: .
CDR3nt: TGTGCCAGTAGTATTTGGGGGCAAGGAGAGACCCAGTACTTC
CDR3aa: CASSIWGQGETQYF

j_gene: TRBJ2-3
abundance: once
v_gene: TRBV7-9
d_gene: .
CDR3nt: TGTGCCAGCAGCTTAGCCTCGAGCAGCAGCACAGATACGCAGTATTTT
CDR3aa: CASSLASSSSTDTQYF

j_gene: TRBJ2-5
abundance: once
v_gene: TRBV7-2
d_gene: .
CDR3nt: TGTGCCAGCAGTAAAAGGCTAGAGACCCAGTACTTC
CDR3aa: CASSKRLETQYF

j_gene: TRBJ2-1
abundance: .
v_gene: TRBV11-3
d_gene: TRBD2
CDR3nt: TGTGCCAGCAGCTTAGGTAGCGGGGAGACAAATGAGCAGTTCTTC
CDR3aa: CASSLGSGETNEQFF

j_gene: TRBJ2-3
abundance: .
v_gene: TRBV19
d_gene: TRBD2
CDR3nt: TGTGCCAGTAGGGGGACTAGCATCCAACATACGCAGTATTTT
CDR3aa: CASRGTSIQHTQYF

j_gene: TRBJ2-2
abundance: .
v_gene: TRBV3-1/TRBV3-2
d_gene: TRBD2
CDR3nt: TGTGCCAGCAGCCATGAACTAGCGGGAGGACACACCGGGGAGCTGTTTTTT
CDR3aa: CASSHELAGGHTGELFF

j_gene: TRBJ1-2
abundance: .
v_gene: TRBV4-2
d_gene: .
CDR3nt: TGTGCCAGCAGCCAAGACGAGAGACACCGGGCCTCTGGCTACACCTTC
CDR3aa: CASSQDERHRASGYTF

j_gene: TRBJ2-1
abundance: .
v_gene: TRBV25-1
d_gene: TRBD2
CDR3nt: TGTGCCAGCAGTGTTCTGGCTAGCGGGGGGCCCAATGAGCAGTTCTTC
CDR3aa: CASSVLASGGPNEQFF

j_gene: TRBJ1-2
abundance: .
v_gene: TRBV19
d_gene: TRBD1
CDR3nt: TGTGCCAGTAGTACTAACAGGGGGTGGAATGGCTACACCTTC
CDR3aa: CASSTNRGWNGYTF

j_gene: TRBJ1-6
abundance: .
v_gene: TRBV7-9
d_gene: TRBD1
CDR3nt: TGTGCCAGCAGCGAGTCCGGGACAGTAAATTCACCCCTCCACTTT
CDR3aa: CASSESGTVNSPLHF

j_gene: TRBJ1-2
abundance: .
v_gene: TRBV4-1
d_gene: .
CDR3nt: TGCGCCAGCAGCCGGGAGGGAACATGGGGCTCTAACTATGGCTACACCTTC
CDR3aa: CASSREGTWGSNYGYTF

j_gene: TRBJ1-1
abundance: .
v_gene: TRBV4-1
d_gene: .
CDR3nt: TGCGCCAGCAGCCGAGAGGAGTCGGCCATGAACACTGAAGCTTTCTTT
CDR3aa: CASSREESAMNTEAFF

j_gene: TRBJ2-1
abundance: .
v_gene: TRBV10-3
d_gene: .
CDR3nt: TGTGCCATCAGTGAGTCGGGTAGATTTGAGCAGTTCTTC
CDR3aa: CAISESGRFEQFF

j_gene: TRBJ2-2
abundance: .
v_gene: TRBV19
d_gene: .
CDR3nt: TGTGCCAGTAGTATAGGCCGAGGATTCCACACCGGGGAGCTGTTTTTT
CDR3aa: CASSIGRGFHTGELFF

j_gene: TRBJ1-3
abundance: .
v_gene: TRBV4-3
d_gene: .
CDR3nt: TGCGCCAGCAGCCAAGACCCCGGGGCTGGAAACACCATATATTTT
CDR3aa: CASSQDPGAGNTIYF

j_gene: TRBJ2-7
abundance: few
v_gene: TRBV4-2
d_gene: .
CDR3nt: TGTGCCAGCAGCCAAGTAACAGATAACTCCTACGAGCAGTACTTC
CDR3aa: CASSQVTDNSYEQYF

j_gene: TRBJ2-1
abundance: .
v_gene: TRBV4-1
d_gene: .
CDR3nt: TGCGCCAGCAGTCCACTGCCAACTAGATCCGATGAGCAGTTCTTC
CDR3aa: CASSPLPTRSDEQFF

j_gene: TRBJ1-1
abundance: .
v_gene: TRBV19
d_gene: .
CDR3nt: TGTGCCAGTAGTAAGGAACTGGGGGCGAACACTGAAGCTTTCTTT
CDR3aa: CASSKELGANTEAFF

j_gene: TRBJ2-1
abundance: .
v_gene: TRBV5-4
d_gene: .
CDR3nt: TGTGCCAGCAGCTTAGAAGAGGGACAAGGACAGTTCTTC
CDR3aa: CASSLEEGQGQFF

j_gene: TRBJ2-3
abundance: .
v_gene: TRBV9
d_gene: TRBD1
CDR3nt: TGTGCCAGCAGCGCGCGACAGGGACCAACCCCCTACCCAGATACGCAGTATTTT
CDR3aa: CASSARQGPTPYPDTQYF

j_gene: TRBJ1-1
abundance: .
v_gene: TRBV19
d_gene: TRBD1
CDR3nt: TGTGCCAGTAGTGTGGGACAGGGGAGGGAGAACACTGAAGCTTTCTTT
CDR3aa: CASSVGQGRENTEAFF

j_gene: TRBJ1-2
abundance: .
v_gene: TRBV30
d_gene: TRBD1
CDR3nt: TGTGCCTGGAGAGTCAGGGGGGGTCTTGGCTATGGCTACACCTTC
CDR3aa: CAWRVRGGLGYGYTF

j_gene: TRBJ2-5
abundance: .
v_gene: TRBV5-1
d_gene: .
CDR3nt: TGCGCCAGCAGCGCCTCCCGGCAACAAGAGACCCAGTACTTC
CDR3aa: CASSASRQQETQYF

j_gene: TRBJ2-2
abundance: .
v_gene: TRBV4-3
d_gene: TRBD2
CDR3nt: TGCGCCCGCAGCCCGGCGGGGGGGAGGGAGGCCGGGGAGCTGTTTTTT
CDR3aa: CARSPAGGREAGELFF

j_gene: TRBJ2-3
abundance: .
v_gene: TRBV7-2
d_gene: .
CDR3nt: TGTGCCACGCGGGGAGAACTCACAGATACGCAGTATTTT
CDR3aa: CATRGELTDTQYF

j_gene: TRBJ2-2
abundance: .
v_gene: TRBV11-3
d_gene: .
CDR3nt: TGTGCCAGCAGCCCCCCTTTCAGGACCGGGGAGCTGTTTTTT
CDR3aa: CASSPPFRTGELFF

j_gene: TRBJ1-1
abundance: .
v_gene: TRBV6-2/TRBV6-3
d_gene: .
CDR3nt: TGTGCCAGCAGTCGGCCTTTTTTGGAGTTGGACACTGAAGCTTTCTTT
CDR3aa: CASSRPFLELDTEAFF

j_gene: TRBJ1-1
abundance: .
v_gene: TRBV7-8
d_gene: TRBD1
CDR3nt: TGTGCCAGCAGCTCCCGGACAGGGTCCGTGGGCACTGAAGCTTTCTTT
CDR3aa: CASSSRTGSVGTEAFF